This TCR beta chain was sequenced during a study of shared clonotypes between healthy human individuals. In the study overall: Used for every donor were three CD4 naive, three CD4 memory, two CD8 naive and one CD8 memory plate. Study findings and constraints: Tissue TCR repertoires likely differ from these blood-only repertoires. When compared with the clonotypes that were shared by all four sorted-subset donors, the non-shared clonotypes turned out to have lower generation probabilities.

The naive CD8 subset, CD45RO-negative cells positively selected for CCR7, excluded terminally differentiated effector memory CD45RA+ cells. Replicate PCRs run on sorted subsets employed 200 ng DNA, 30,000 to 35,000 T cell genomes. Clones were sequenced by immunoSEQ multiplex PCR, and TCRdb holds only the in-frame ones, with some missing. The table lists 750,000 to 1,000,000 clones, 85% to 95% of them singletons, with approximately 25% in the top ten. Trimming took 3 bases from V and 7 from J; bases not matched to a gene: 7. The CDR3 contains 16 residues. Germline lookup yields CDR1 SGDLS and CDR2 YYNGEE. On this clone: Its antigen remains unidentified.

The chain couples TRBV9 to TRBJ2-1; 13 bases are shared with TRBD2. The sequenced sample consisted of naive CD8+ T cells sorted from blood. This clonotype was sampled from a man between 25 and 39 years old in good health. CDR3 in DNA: TGTGCCAGCAGCGCCCTGGGACTAGCGGGATTAAATGAGCAGTTCTTC. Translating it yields CASSALGLAGLNEQFF.